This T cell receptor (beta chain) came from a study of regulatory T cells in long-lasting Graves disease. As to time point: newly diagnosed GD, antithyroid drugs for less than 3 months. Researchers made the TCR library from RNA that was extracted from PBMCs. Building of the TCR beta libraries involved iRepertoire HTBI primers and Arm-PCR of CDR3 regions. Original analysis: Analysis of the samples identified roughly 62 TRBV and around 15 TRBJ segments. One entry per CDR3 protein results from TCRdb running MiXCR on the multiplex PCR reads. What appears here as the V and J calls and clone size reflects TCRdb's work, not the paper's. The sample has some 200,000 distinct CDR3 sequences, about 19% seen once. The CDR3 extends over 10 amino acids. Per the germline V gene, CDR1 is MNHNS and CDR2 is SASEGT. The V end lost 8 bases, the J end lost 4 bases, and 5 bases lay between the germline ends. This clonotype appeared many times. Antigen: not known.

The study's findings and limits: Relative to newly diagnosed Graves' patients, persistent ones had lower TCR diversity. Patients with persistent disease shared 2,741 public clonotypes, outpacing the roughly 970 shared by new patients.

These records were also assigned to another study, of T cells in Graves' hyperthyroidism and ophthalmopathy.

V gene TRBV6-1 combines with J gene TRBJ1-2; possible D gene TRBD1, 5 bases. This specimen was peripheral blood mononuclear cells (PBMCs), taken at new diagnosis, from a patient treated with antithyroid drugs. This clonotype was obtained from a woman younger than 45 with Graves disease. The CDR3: CASGGYGYTF. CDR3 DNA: TGTGCCAGCGGGGGCTATGGCTACACCTTC.